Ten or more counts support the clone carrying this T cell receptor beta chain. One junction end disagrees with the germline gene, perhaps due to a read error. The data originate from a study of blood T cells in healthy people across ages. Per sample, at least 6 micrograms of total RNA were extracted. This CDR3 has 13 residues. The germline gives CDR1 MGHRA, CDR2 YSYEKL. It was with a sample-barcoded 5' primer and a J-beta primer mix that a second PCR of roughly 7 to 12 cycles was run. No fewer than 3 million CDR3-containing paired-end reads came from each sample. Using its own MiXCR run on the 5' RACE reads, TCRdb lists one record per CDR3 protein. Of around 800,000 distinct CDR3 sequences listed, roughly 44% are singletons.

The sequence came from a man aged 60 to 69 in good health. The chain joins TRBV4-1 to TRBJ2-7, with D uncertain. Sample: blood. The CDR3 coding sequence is TGTGCCAGCAGTCACGGGTCCTCCTACGAGCAGTACTTC. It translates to CASSHGSSYEQYF.